A selection of T cell receptor beta chains follows, all from one sample in a study of blood T cells in healthy people across ages. TCRdb ran MiXCR on the 5' RACE reads and lists one entry per CDR3 protein. The data hold about 640,000 distinct CDR3 sequences, with 58% observed a single time. Input material: blood. The receptor set was obtained from a man aged 55 to 70 in good health. Each CDR3 is given with its conserved first and last residue. The size of a clone is reported for some rows only, either as once, few or many, or as a class for expanded clones.

clone_size: .; cdr3_length: 16; v_call: TRBV9; cdr3_aa: CASSANVAGGRDTQYF
clone_size: .; cdr3_length: 17; v_call: TRBV25-1; cdr3_aa: CASSEIEREDDNNEQFF
clone_size: .; cdr3_length: 17; v_call: TRBV4-1; cdr3_aa: CASSQQTSGVAKNIQYF
clone_size: few; cdr3_length: 11; v_call: TRBV20-1; cdr3_aa: CSARAQNEQFF
clone_size: .; cdr3_length: 17; v_call: TRBV6-6; cdr3_aa: CASTGQGGRTRDTEAFF
clone_size: .; cdr3_length: 17; v_call: TRBV7-9; cdr3_aa: CASSLAQRGSSTDTQYF
clone_size: .; cdr3_length: 13; v_call: TRBV10-3; cdr3_aa: CAISAGGGETQYF
clone_size: few; cdr3_length: 15; v_call: TRBV7-2; cdr3_aa: CASSLFAGLGETQYF
clone_size: .; cdr3_length: 15; v_call: TRBV20-1; cdr3_aa: CSAPRGGLSTDTQYF
clone_size: once; cdr3_length: 15; v_call: TRBV20-1; cdr3_aa: CSAGGTSEGVDTQYF
clone_size: many; cdr3_length: 12; v_call: TRBV29-1; cdr3_aa: CSVEAVSYEQYF
clone_size: .; cdr3_length: 14; v_call: TRBV20-1; cdr3_aa: CSASAAGRMETQYF
clone_size: few; cdr3_length: 14; v_call: TRBV18; cdr3_aa: CASSPGAPPAEQFF
clone_size: few; cdr3_length: 15; v_call: TRBV4-2; cdr3_aa: CASSPSGGATDTQYF
clone_size: .; cdr3_length: 15; v_call: TRBV5-1; cdr3_aa: CASSLEGGRDTEAFF
clone_size: .; cdr3_length: 15; v_call: TRBV5-6; cdr3_aa: CASSFNLDWSETQYF
clone_size: .; cdr3_length: 16; v_call: TRBV7-2; cdr3_aa: CASSWTSGGIGETQYF
clone_size: .; cdr3_length: 16; v_call: TRBV7-9; cdr3_aa: CASSRRTGKDFYGYTF
clone_size: .; cdr3_length: 11; v_call: TRBV6-1; cdr3_aa: CASGEGYEQYF
clone_size: .; cdr3_length: 12; v_call: TRBV15; cdr3_aa: CATSRDVGTQYF
clone_size: few; cdr3_length: 14; v_call: TRBV5-1; cdr3_aa: CASSLRTELSAQYF
clone_size: .; cdr3_length: 17; v_call: TRBV20-1; cdr3_aa: CSASPYRGYASTDTQYF
clone_size: .; cdr3_length: 16; v_call: TRBV5-1; cdr3_aa: CASSTAPGQVNYGYTF
clone_size: .; cdr3_length: 13; v_call: TRBV2; cdr3_aa: CASSEGVYTEAFF
clone_size: .; cdr3_length: 14; v_call: TRBV5-1; cdr3_aa: CASSLGGIAYGYTF
clone_size: .; cdr3_length: 14; v_call: TRBV6-5; cdr3_aa: CASSRTRGNEKLFF
clone_size: .; cdr3_length: 14; v_call: TRBV13; cdr3_aa: CASSPHLIDNEQYF
clone_size: .; cdr3_length: 13; v_call: TRBV29-1; cdr3_aa: CSVEDSIGLTQFF
clone_size: .; cdr3_length: 15; v_call: TRBV7-2; cdr3_aa: CASSPTGGFNEKLFF
clone_size: few; cdr3_length: 18; v_call: TRBV4-2; cdr3_aa: CASSAKTSAGGLQETQYF
clone_size: many; cdr3_length: 15; v_call: TRBV5-8; cdr3_aa: CASTPTEVWPYEQYF
clone_size: few; cdr3_length: 13; v_call: TRBV12-3/TRBV12-4; cdr3_aa: CAILQDRAFEQFF
clone_size: .; cdr3_length: 17; v_call: TRBV7-2; cdr3_aa: CASSLVGPPGPGSPLHF
clone_size: .; cdr3_length: 14; v_call: TRBV28; cdr3_aa: CASRTPGQSYEQYF
clone_size: .; cdr3_length: 14; v_call: TRBV12-3/TRBV12-4; cdr3_aa: CASSLHAGAMGAFF
clone_size: .; cdr3_length: 16; v_call: TRBV24-1; cdr3_aa: CATSDPIRGSVYEQYF
clone_size: few; cdr3_length: 13; v_call: TRBV28; cdr3_aa: CASSVARYNEQFF
clone_size: .; cdr3_length: 14; v_call: TRBV7-9; cdr3_aa: CASSLPGTWETQYF
clone_size: .; cdr3_length: 12; v_call: TRBV14; cdr3_aa: CASSVFTGTQYF
clone_size: once; cdr3_length: 12; v_call: TRBV6-6; cdr3_aa: CASSFPSAEQYF
clone_size: .; cdr3_length: 16; v_call: TRBV15; cdr3_aa: CATSRERTAYNSPLHF
clone_size: .; cdr3_length: 14; v_call: TRBV10-3; cdr3_aa: CATGLAGERNEQFF